The following is a T cell receptor (beta chain) sequence with its context. This record comes from a study of metastatic and nonmetastatic thyroid tumors. TCRdb re-processed the PCR reads through MiXCR. The data show 43,000 or so clones, about 22% seen once. Treatment of any kind had been given to no patient before thyroid surgery. CDR1 and CDR2 (germline): SEHNR, FQNEAQ (reference sequence). The CDR3 has 12 amino acids. The ends were cut back, 3 bases at V and 10 bases at J, with 12 bases in the middle. The clonotype comes from a male donor with papillary thyroid cancer or a benign thyroid nodule (not recorded which). Some clones in this sample may be carry-over from other donors' samples. Sequenced: blood. V usage is TRBV7-9 and J usage is TRBJ1-2; the D gene is possibly TRBD1 (5 bases). CDR3 nucleotides: TGTGCCAGCAGCTTGGGACCGCAGGTCTACACCTTC. Translated, it gives CASSLGPQVYTF.